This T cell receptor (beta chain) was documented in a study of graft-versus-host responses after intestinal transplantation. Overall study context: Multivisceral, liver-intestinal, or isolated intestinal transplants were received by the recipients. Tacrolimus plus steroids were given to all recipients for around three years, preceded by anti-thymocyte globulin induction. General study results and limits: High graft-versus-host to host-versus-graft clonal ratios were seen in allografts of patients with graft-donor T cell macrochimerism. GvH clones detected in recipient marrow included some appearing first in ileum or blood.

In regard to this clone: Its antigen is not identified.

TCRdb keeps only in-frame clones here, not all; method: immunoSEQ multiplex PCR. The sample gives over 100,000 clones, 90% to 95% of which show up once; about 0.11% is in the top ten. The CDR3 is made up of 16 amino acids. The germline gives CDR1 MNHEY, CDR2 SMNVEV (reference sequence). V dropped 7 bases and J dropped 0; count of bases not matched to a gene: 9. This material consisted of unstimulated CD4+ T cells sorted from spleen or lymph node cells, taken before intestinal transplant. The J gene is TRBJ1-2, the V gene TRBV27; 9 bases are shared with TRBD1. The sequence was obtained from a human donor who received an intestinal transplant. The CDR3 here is CASIPTYRGPNYGYTF. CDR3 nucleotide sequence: TGTGCCAGCATTCCGACTTACAGGGGGCCTAACTATGGCTACACCTTC.